This TCR beta chain was sequenced for a study of patients and donors after allogeneic stem cell transplantation. With V trimmed by 2 bases and J by 5 bases, 13 bases remained unmatched. This CDR3 is built from 17 residues. Looked up from germline, CDR1 is SGHTA and CDR2 is FQGTGA. TCRdb re-called the RT-PCR reads with MiXCR, one entry per CDR3 protein. This table has about a million distinct CDR3 sequences, about a sixth appearing once. This receptor was obtained from a human donor who was either an allogeneic HSCT recipient or a stem cell or donor lymphocyte infusion donor (not recorded which). It is not recorded whose cells these are; they may come from a transplant donor. Sequences were obtained from blood, either unsorted or a sorted T cell fraction (not recorded which). This chain uses TRBV7-3 with TRBJ2-7; TRBD1 aligns across 9 bases. The CDR3 protein is CASSLFKRTGVDHEQYF. Here the CDR3 DNA reads TGTGCCAGCAGCTTATTCAAGAGGACAGGGGTCGACCACGAGCAGTACTTC. The whole variable domain, remainder taken from reference TRBV7-3 and TRBJ2-7, is GAGVSQTPSNKVTEKGKYVELRCDPISGHTALYWYRQSLGQGPEFLIYFQGTGAADDSGLPNDRFFAVRPEGSVSTLKIQRTERGDSAVYLCASSLFKRTGVDHEQYFGPGTRLTVT.